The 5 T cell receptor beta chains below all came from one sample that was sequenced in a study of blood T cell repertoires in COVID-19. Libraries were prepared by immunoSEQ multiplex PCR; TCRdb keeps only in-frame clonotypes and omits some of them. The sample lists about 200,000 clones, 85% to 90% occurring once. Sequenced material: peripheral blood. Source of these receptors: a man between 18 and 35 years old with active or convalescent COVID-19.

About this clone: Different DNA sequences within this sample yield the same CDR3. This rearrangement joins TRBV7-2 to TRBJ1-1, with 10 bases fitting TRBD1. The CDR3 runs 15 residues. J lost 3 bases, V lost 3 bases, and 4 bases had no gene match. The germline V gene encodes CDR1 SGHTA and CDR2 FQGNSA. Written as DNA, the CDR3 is TGTGCCAGCAGCTTGGACGGGACAGGGGACACTGAAGCTTTCTTT. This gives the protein CASSLDGTGDTEAFF.

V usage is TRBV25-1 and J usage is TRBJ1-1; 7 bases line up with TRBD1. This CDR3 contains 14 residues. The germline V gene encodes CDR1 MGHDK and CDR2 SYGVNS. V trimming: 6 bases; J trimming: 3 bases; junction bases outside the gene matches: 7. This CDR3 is CASRQTGLDTEAFF. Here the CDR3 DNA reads TGTGCCAGCAGGCAGACAGGGTTGGACACTGAAGCTTTCTTT.

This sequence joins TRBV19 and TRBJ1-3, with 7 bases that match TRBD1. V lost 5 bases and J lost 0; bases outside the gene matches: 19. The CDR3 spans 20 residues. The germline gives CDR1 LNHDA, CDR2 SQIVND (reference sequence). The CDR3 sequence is CASSSQGGRKFQISGNTIYF. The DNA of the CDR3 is TGTGCCAGTAGTTCCCAAGGGGGCCGAAAATTTCAAATCTCTGGAAACACCATATATTTT.

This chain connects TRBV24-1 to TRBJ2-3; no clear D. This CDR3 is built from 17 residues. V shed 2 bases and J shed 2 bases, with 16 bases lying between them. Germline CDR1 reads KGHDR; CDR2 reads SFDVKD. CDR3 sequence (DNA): TGTGCCACCAGTGATTCCCAAGGTGGCAGACACACAGATACGCAGTATTTT. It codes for CATSDSQGGRHTDTQYF.

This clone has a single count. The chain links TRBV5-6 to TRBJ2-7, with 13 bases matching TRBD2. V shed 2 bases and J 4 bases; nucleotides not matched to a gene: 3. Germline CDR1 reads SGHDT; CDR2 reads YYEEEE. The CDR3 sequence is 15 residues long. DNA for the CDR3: TGTGCCAGCAGCTTACTAGCGGGGGGGCTGTACGAGCAGTACTTC. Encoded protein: CASSLLAGGLYEQYF.